This is a list of T cell receptor beta chains from one sample in a study of shared clonotypes between healthy human individuals. Measured with immunoSEQ multiplex PCR; TCRdb has only the in-frame clones, and not every one. The sample carries about 2 million clones, about 95% recorded once. The sequenced material came from naive CD8+ T cells sorted from blood. The receptors derive from a man younger than 30 in good health. Each CDR3 is given with its conserved first and last residue. A D gene is named only where the DNA matches it firmly. Where a row states a size, it is once, few, many or the class of an expanded clone; other rows omit it.

v_gene: TRBV13; d_gene: -; abundance: -; j_gene: TRBJ2-7; CDR3nt: TGTGCCAGCAGCTCATCCGGGCCATCTCCCTACGAGCAGTACTTC; CDR3aa: CASSSSGPSPYEQYF
v_gene: TRBV6-5; d_gene: -; abundance: -; j_gene: TRBJ1-1; CDR3nt: TGTGCCAGCAGCCTTGGAGGGGAGGGATCAACTGAAGCTTTCTTT; CDR3aa: CASSLGGEGSTEAFF
v_gene: TRBV5-6; d_gene: -; abundance: -; j_gene: TRBJ2-7; CDR3nt: TGTGCCAGCAGCACACAGGGTTTACTCTACGAGCAGTACTTC; CDR3aa: CASSTQGLLYEQYF
v_gene: TRBV27; d_gene: TRBD2; abundance: -; j_gene: TRBJ2-7; CDR3nt: TGTGCCAGTGGGGCGGCGGGGGGCGGCTACGAGCAGTACTTC; CDR3aa: CASGAAGGGYEQYF
v_gene: TRBV4-1; d_gene: -; abundance: -; j_gene: TRBJ2-7; CDR3nt: TGCGCCAGCAGCTCCCGACAGACCTACGAGCAGTACTTC; CDR3aa: CASSSRQTYEQYF
v_gene: TRBV6-5; d_gene: -; abundance: -; j_gene: TRBJ2-5; CDR3nt: TGTGCCAGCAGGAACCTGGGAGGAGAGACCCAGTACTTC; CDR3aa: CASRNLGGETQYF
v_gene: TRBV6-1; d_gene: TRBD1; abundance: -; j_gene: TRBJ1-2; CDR3nt: TGTGCCAGCAGTGGGAACGACAGGGGGCCCCTCTATGGCTACACCTTC; CDR3aa: CASSGNDRGPLYGYTF
v_gene: TRBV4-3; d_gene: -; abundance: once; j_gene: TRBJ1-1; CDR3nt: TGCGCCAGCAGCCAAGAACGGGCCCAAGAAACTGAAGCTTTCTTT; CDR3aa: CASSQERAQETEAFF
v_gene: TRBV29-1; d_gene: TRBD1; abundance: -; j_gene: TRBJ1-1; CDR3nt: TGCAGCGTGTGGACAGGGGACACTGAAGCTTTCTTT; CDR3aa: CSVWTGDTEAFF
v_gene: TRBV29-1; d_gene: TRBD1; abundance: -; j_gene: TRBJ1-1; CDR3nt: TGCAGCGTTGGGAGACAGGGTTTGGCTGAAGCTTTCTTT; CDR3aa: CSVGRQGLAEAFF
v_gene: TRBV19; d_gene: -; abundance: -; j_gene: TRBJ1-5; CDR3nt: TGTGCCACTAGTATGTACGTGAATAGCAATCAGCCCCAGCATTTT; CDR3aa: CATSMYVNSNQPQHF
v_gene: TRBV5-1; d_gene: TRBD2; abundance: -; j_gene: TRBJ2-7; CDR3nt: TGCGCCAGCAACCCTAGCCAGCGGGAAGTGGGGGAGCAGTACTTC; CDR3aa: CASNPSQREVGEQYF
v_gene: TRBV14; d_gene: TRBD1; abundance: -; j_gene: TRBJ2-7; CDR3nt: TGTGCCAGCAGCCAAGATTTATCAGGGGGCGGACCATTCTACGAGCAGTACTTC; CDR3aa: CASSQDLSGGGPFYEQYF
v_gene: TRBV4-1; d_gene: -; abundance: -; j_gene: TRBJ2-1; CDR3nt: TGCGCCAGCAGCCAAGATTGGGAGGACGAGCAGTTCTTC; CDR3aa: CASSQDWEDEQFF